The T cell receptor (beta chain) described here comes from a study of PD-L1 blockade in urothelial cancer. Spiking of synthetic TCR analog templates was performed in each PCR. Repertoires were generated with immunoSEQ multiplex PCR, while TCRdb's copy carries only in-frame clones and drops some. The sample lists over 100,000 clones, approximately 90% occurring once. Time point denoted: peripheral blood 6 weeks after treatment start. All patients carried locally advanced or metastatic urothelial carcinoma. For each patient, 1 to 8 samples were obtained, pretreatment and on-treatment. This CDR3 comprises 16 residues. In germline, CDR1 is MNHNS, CDR2 SASEGT. Trimming took 4 bases from V and 7 from J; bases not matched to a gene: 13.

The source of this sequence is a man in his sixties with urothelial cancer. This chain joins TRBV6-1 and TRBJ1-5, with TRBD1 matching 7 bases. The specimen comprised PBMCs, sampled around atezolizumab (anti-PD-L1) treatment. The CDR3 nucleotides read TGTGCCAGCAGTGCACCGCCCAGGGGGGCCAACCAGCCCCAGCATTTT. Translating gives CASSAPPRGANQPQHF.